A single sample gave rise to the 16 T cell receptor beta chains below, sequenced in a study of glioma-infiltrating T cells. The iRepertoire nested amplicon-rescue multiplex PCR amplified TCR alpha and beta CDR3s from RNA. TCRdb reanalysed the multiplex PCR reads using MiXCR and keeps one entry per CDR3 protein. The data show fewer than 500,000 distinct CDR3 sequences, about two fifths seen once. The source material was glioma tissue, nonneoplastic brain tissue, or PBMCs (not recorded which). The receptors originated from a human donor with low-grade glioma or glioblastoma, undergoing nonglioma brain surgery, or in good health (not recorded which).

Remarks on this clonotype: Possible read error: a much larger clone is one base away. The J gene is TRBJ1-2, the V gene TRBV6-2 or TRBV6-3, with a weak D call TRBD1 (6 bases). This CDR3 comprises 14 residues. In germline, CDR1 is MNHEY, CDR2 SVGEGT. CDR3 protein: CASSYLAGANGYIF. The DNA for the CDR3 is TGTGCCAGCAGTTACTTGGCAGGGGCAAATGGCTACATCTTC.

As concerns this clonotype: A much bigger clone sits one base away, suggesting this may be a read error. This chain uses TRBV20-1 with TRBJ2-7, with 11 positions matching TRBD2. V was pared by 1 base and J by 9 bases, with 2 bases of the junction left unmatched. The CDR3 sequence is 12 residues long. Germline CDR1 and CDR2: DFQATT and SNEGSKA (reference sequence). The CDR3 bases are TGCAGTGCTAGAGTTAGCGGGGGGGGGCAGTACTTC. It is translated as CSARVSGGGQYF.

This clonotype has a single count. Given a much more abundant clone one base away, this may be a read error. The rearrangement links TRBV20-1 to TRBJ2-7, with TRBD2 matching over 7 bases. The CDR3 is made up of 12 amino acids. CDR1 is DFQATT and CDR2 is SNEGSKA in the germline V gene (reference sequence). Trimming at V came to 3 bases and at J to 4 bases, leaving 3 bases not matched to a gene. The chain's CDR3 is CSASAGLYEQYF. The CDR3 DNA is TGCAGTGCTAGCGCGGGACTATACGAGCAGTACTTC.

The V and J genes are TRBV9 and TRBJ1-1, with a possible D match to TRBD1 (5 bases). Germline V CDR1 and CDR2: SGDLS, YYNGEE. Trimming took 0 bases from V and 1 from J, leaving 13 bases between them. This CDR3 region has 16 residues. The chain's CDR3 is CASSVGLGGGNTEAFF. In DNA form, the CDR3 reads TGTGCCAGCAGCGTAGGTCTCGGGGGGGGGAACACTGAAGCTTTCTTT.

At least ten counts were recorded for this clonotype. The rearrangement uses TRBV2 and TRBJ2-3; TRBD2 might be the D (6 bases). The germline V gene encodes CDR1 SNHLY and CDR2 FYNNEI. The CDR3 covers 13 residues. The germline V and J ends were trimmed by 4 bases and 6 bases, with 11 bases remaining between them. The CDR3 loop reads CASSGGTGDTQYF. Here the CDR3 DNA reads TGTGCCAGCAGTGGGGGGACTGGTGATACGCAGTATTTT. Drawing the rest from reference TRBV2 and TRBJ2-3, the complete variable domain is EPEVTQTPSHQVTQMGQEVILRCVPISNHLYFYWYRQILGQKVEFLVSFYNNEISEKSEIFDDQFSVERPDGSNFTLKIRSTKLEDSAMYFCASSGGTGDTQYFGPGTRLTVL.

V and J are TRBV4-1 and TRBJ1-1, with D perhaps matching TRBD1 (5 bases). V lost 4 bases, J lost 4 bases, and 10 bases lay in between. Germline loops: CDR1 MGHRA, CDR2 YSYEKL. The CDR3 spans 13 residues. CDR3 coding DNA: TGCGCCAGCAGCCCCTGGGGGGGCACTGAAGCTTTCTTT. As protein: CASSPWGGTEAFF.

Comment on this clonotype: One end of the junction varies from germline; a read error may be responsible. The chain combines TRBV11-3 with TRBJ2-5; D possibly uses TRBD1 or TRBD2 (5 bases each). The CDR3 extends over 18 amino acids. Looked up from germline, CDR1 is SGHNT and CDR2 is YENEEA. This chain's CDR3 is CASSPRTTAGDPKESQYF. The CDR3 DNA sequence: TGTGCCAGCAGCCCGAGGACAACCGCCGGGGATCCAAAAGAGAGCCAGTACTTC.

The chain uses TRBV7-6 and TRBJ2-7, with D possibly matching TRBD2 (7 bases). CDR3 size: 13 residues. Trimming took 5 bases from V and 6 from J, leaving 14 bases between them. CDR1 and CDR2 from the germline V gene are SGHVS and FNYEAQ. The CDR3 DNA reads as TGTGCCAGCAGCCCCGTGGGAGGGGGCGAGCAGTACTTC. Its translation is CASSPVGGGEQYF.

This clonotype was seen a single time. A much larger clone differs from this one at a single base, so this may be a read error. This chain links TRBV20-1 with TRBJ1-1; TRBD1 aligns across 9 bases. The germline CDR1 and CDR2 sequences are DFQATT and SNEGSKA (reference sequence). Trimming took 0 bases from V and 1 from J; bases not matched to a gene: 6. CDR3 length: 16 amino acids. Written as DNA, the CDR3 is TGCAGTGCTAGAGACAACGGACAGGGGAAGAACACTGAAGCTTTCTTT. Translating it yields CSARDNGQGKNTEAFF.

This clonotype was seen many times. The gene calls are TRBV6-1 and TRBJ2-1; D uncertain. CDR3 length equals 11 residues. The V and J ends lost 4 bases and 7 bases respectively, with 5 bases between them. Germline values: CDR1 MNHNS, CDR2 SASEGT. The CDR3 sequence: CASSGQNEQFF. As DNA, the CDR3 is TGTGCCAGCAGTGGTCAAAATGAGCAGTTCTTC.

This clonotype occurred many times. V gene TRBV28 combines with J gene TRBJ2-1; the D gene could be TRBD1 or TRBD2 (5 bases each). Germline CDR1 is MDHEN and CDR2 is SYDVKM. V lost 4 bases and J lost 4, with 8 bases in between. The CDR3 is made up of 13 amino acids. The CDR3 here is CASSSGRYNEQFF. CDR3 coding DNA: TGTGCCAGCAGTTCGGGACGTTACAATGAGCAGTTCTTC.

The chain couples TRBV30 to TRBJ2-1, with TRBD2 matching 14 bases. J was trimmed by 15 bases and V by 4 bases; bases with no gene match: 14. Germline CDR1 GTSNPN, CDR2 SVGIG (reference sequence). This CDR3 region has 15 residues. CDR3 nucleotide sequence: TGTGCCTGGAAGGCAAGGAGACTAGCGGGAGGGCATCGGTTCTTC. This translates into CAWKARRLAGGHRFF.

The chain uses TRBV4-1 and TRBJ1-4; D unclear. The CDR3 is made up of 16 amino acids. The V gene lost 2 bases and the J gene lost 3 bases, with 13 bases spanning the gap. Germline V gives CDR1 MGHRA, CDR2 YSYEKL. The CDR3 loop is CASSQLDRVPNEKLFF. Here the CDR3 DNA reads TGCGCCAGCAGCCAACTTGATCGGGTACCTAATGAAAAACTGTTTTTT.

The table lists this clonotype with a few counts. The V and J genes are TRBV20-1 and TRBJ2-5; possibly TRBD2 for D (6 bases). V was shortened by 6 bases and J by 1 base, with 18 bases between the two germline ends. Germline CDR1 DFQATT, CDR2 SNEGSKA (reference sequence). The length of the CDR3 is 15 residues. CDR3 sequence reads: CSAQVGGGAQETQYF. The CDR3 DNA reads TGCAGTGCCCAAGTTGGGGGAGGAGCCCAAGAGACCCAGTACTTC.

As concerns this clonotype: A read error may explain this, as a much larger clone is one base away. In nucleotides, the CDR3 is TGCAATGCTAGAGGATGGGGGGTATTCTCCTACGAGCAGTACTTC. This translates into CNARGWGVFSYEQYF. The chain is built from TRBV20-1 and TRBJ2-7; maybe TRBD2 (6 bases). The germline V gene encodes CDR1 DFQATT and CDR2 SNEGSKA (reference sequence). CDR3 length equals 15 residues.

This sequence joins TRBV4-1 and TRBJ2-1, with a possible D match to TRBD1 (7 bases). The CDR3 contains 14 residues. V lost 0 bases, J lost 14 bases, and 17 bases lay in between. Germline CDR1 reads MGHRA; CDR2 reads YSYEKL. The CDR3 sequence: CASSQEFSRGVKFF. In DNA, the CDR3 is TGCGCCAGCAGCCAAGAATTCAGCAGGGGGGTCAAGTTCTTC.